Below, 32 T cell receptor beta chains from the same sample are listed, as sequenced in a study of OX40 agonist ivuxolimab in advanced cancers. Library prep was done by the immunoSEQ multiplex PCR assay. TCRdb obtained this table from immuneACCESS and retained in-frame rearrangements with V and J assigned. These tables miss some clones; where compared with another copy, unresolved V genes account for less than half of the shortfall, and the remainder is unexplained. This sample holds tens of thousands of clones; about 95% were observed only once. Together, the top ten hold 8% to 10% of the sample. Sample: CD4+ or CD8+ T cells sorted from blood, taken in a trial of the OX40 agonist ivuxolimab. These TCRs come from an adult with an advanced solid tumor such as melanoma, head and neck, liver or kidney cancer.

The chain has TRBV7-3 and TRBJ2-3; TRBD2 matches at 14 bases. After removal of 3 bases from V and 6 bases from J, the junction contained 2 bases not matched to a gene. This CDR3 region has 15 residues. The V gene's germline CDR1 is SGHTA and CDR2 FQGTGA. CDR3 DNA sequence: TGTGCCAGCAGCTTGGGACTAGCGGGAGCTGATACGCAGTATTTT. Protein product: CASSLGLAGADTQYF.

The V gene is TRBV2, the J gene TRBJ1-4; no reliable D call. CDR3 length equals 15 residues. The V end lost 6 bases, the J end lost 7 bases, and 18 bases lay between the germline ends. Germline V gene data show CDR1 as SNHLY and CDR2 as FYNNEI. In DNA form, the CDR3 reads TGTGCCAGCAGGGTGCCGGGCGGTCCTTCTGAAAAACTGTTTTTT. Translated, it gives CASRVPGGPSEKLFF. Looking up the rest from reference TRBV2 and TRBJ1-4 gives the full variable domain: EPEVTQTPSHQVTQMGQEVILRCVPISNHLYFYWYRQILGQKVEFLVSFYNNEISEKSEIFDDQFSVERPDGSNFTLKIRSTKLEDSAMYFCASRVPGGPSEKLFFGSGTQLSVL.

The V and J genes are TRBV4-3 and TRBJ2-7; D is undetermined. CDR1 and CDR2 (germline): LGHNA, YSLEER. The V end was cut by 1 base, the J end by 2 bases, with 18 bases between. The CDR3 has 17 residues. This CDR3 reads CASSQVGMGTDPYEQYF. The CDR3 DNA follows: TGCGCCAGCAGCCAAGTAGGGATGGGAACAGACCCCTACGAGCAGTACTTC.

V and J are TRBV14 and TRBJ2-2; TRBD1 might be the D (6 bases). Per the germline V gene, CDR1 is SGHDN and CDR2 is FVKESK. The CDR3 is 15 amino acids. The V end was cut by 1 base, the J end by 4 bases, with 10 bases between. The CDR3 here is CASSQVDRFTGELFF. CDR3 in DNA: TGTGCCAGCAGCCAAGTTGACAGGTTCACCGGGGAGCTGTTTTTT.

The V gene is TRBV6-6, the J gene TRBJ2-7; D remains unclear. Per germline, CDR1 MNHNY and CDR2 SVGAGI (reference sequence). Trimming left V 0 bases short and J 0 bases short, with 3 bases between. The CDR3 runs 13 residues. CDR3 protein: CASSYSSSYEQYF. The CDR3 DNA reads TGTGCCAGCAGTTACTCGAGCTCCTACGAGCAGTACTTC.

This chain uses TRBV27 with TRBJ2-1; D unclear. V was cut by 4 bases and J by 0 bases, with 13 bases left in between. Germline-derived CDR1 and CDR2 are MNHEY and SMNVEV (reference sequence). CDR3 length equals 16 residues. The CDR3 nucleotides are TGTGCCAGCAGTTCCCTTTTAAGCGCCTCCTACAATGAGCAGTTCTTC. Its translation is CASSSLLSASYNEQFF.

V is TRBV4-3 and J is TRBJ1-2, with D possibly matching TRBD1 (6 bases). This CDR3 spans 15 amino acids. V shed 2 bases and J shed 4 bases, with 14 bases lying between them. The germline CDR1 and CDR2 sequences are LGHNA and YSLEER. The CDR3 DNA sequence: TGCGCCAGCAGCCAATTCTCTGGACAGTCCTATGGCTACACCTTC. Translated: CASSQFSGQSYGYTF.

The chain recombines TRBV19 with TRBJ1-5; D remains ambiguous. The germline CDR1 and CDR2 sequences are LNHDA and SQIVND (reference sequence). The CDR3 loop spans 15 amino acids. With 6 bases removed from V and 0 bases from J, the gap between germline ends came to 12 bases. CDR3 sequence reads: CASRSDGYSNQPQHF. The CDR3 bases are TGTGCCAGTAGATCCGACGGCTATAGCAATCAGCCCCAGCATTTT.

The chain employs TRBV7-8 and TRBJ2-7, with 7 positions matching TRBD1. V lost 5 bases and J lost 7; bases outside the gene matches: 14. This CDR3 comprises 15 residues. The V gene's germline CDR1 is SGHVS and CDR2 FQNEAQ. The CDR3 sequence is CASSPGVGGAREQYF. CDR3 sequence (DNA): TGTGCCAGCAGCCCAGGGGTAGGGGGCGCGCGGGAGCAGTACTTC. The full variable domain, completed using reference TRBV7-8 and TRBJ2-7, is GAGVSQSPRYKVAKRGQDVALRCDPISGHVSLFWYQQALGQGPEFLTYFQNEAQLDKSGLPSDRFFAERPEGSVSTLKIQRTQQEDSAVYLCASSPGVGGAREQYFGPGTRLTVT.

The chain employs TRBV27 and TRBJ2-3; D is possibly TRBD1 (5 bases). V dropped 4 bases and J dropped 3 bases, with 17 bases sitting between them. Germline V gives CDR1 MNHEY, CDR2 SMNVEV (reference sequence). The CDR3 has 16 residues. The CDR3 DNA is TGTGCCAGCAGTTCCCCTACAGACAGTGAAACAGATACGCAGTATTTT. Translated, it gives CASSSPTDSETDTQYF.

The chain employs TRBV15 and TRBJ2-1; 13 nucleotides align to TRBD2. Germline V lookup: CDR1 LNHNV, CDR2 YYDKDF (reference sequence). The CDR3 runs 16 residues. Trimming cost V 0 bases and J 7 bases; bases outside gene matches: 3. This chain's CDR3 is CATSRDPGLAGNEQFF. The CDR3 DNA sequence: TGTGCCACCAGCAGAGACCCGGGACTAGCGGGGAATGAGCAGTTCTTC.

CDR3 sequence (DNA): TGTGCCAGCACCTCCTCCAGGCGGCAGGGGGCGAGAGAGACCCAGTACTTC. This translates into CASTSSRRQGARETQYF. The chain has TRBV28 and TRBJ2-5; TRBD1 agrees at 8 bases. V was clipped by 7 bases and J by 4 bases; unmatched bases: 17. CDR3 length: 17 residues. Germline V CDR1 and CDR2: MDHEN, SYDVKM. Full variable domain (remainder filled in from reference TRBV28 and TRBJ2-5): DVKVTQSSRYLVKRTGEKVFLECVQDMDHENMFWYRQDPGLGLRLIYFSYDVKMKEKGDIPEGYSVSREKKERFSLILESASTNQTSMYLCASTSSRRQGARETQYFGPGTRLLVL.

The J gene is TRBJ2-1, the V gene TRBV5-1; 12 nucleotides match TRBD2. The CDR3 is made up of 19 amino acids. The germline V gene has CDR1 SGHRS and CDR2 YFSETQ. The V segment lost 4 bases and the J segment 0 bases; nucleotides outside the gene matches: 11. CDR3 protein: CASSPWTSGDPSSYNEQFF. The CDR3 DNA follows: TGCGCCAGCAGCCCGTGGACTAGCGGGGATCCTTCCTCCTACAATGAGCAGTTCTTC. The full variable domain, rest sourced from reference TRBV5-1 and TRBJ2-1, is KAGVTQTPRYLIKTRGQQVTLSCSPISGHRSVSWYQQTPGQGLQFLFEYFSETQRNKGNFPGRFSGRQFSNSRSEMNVSTLELGDSALYLCASSPWTSGDPSSYNEQFFGPGTRLTVL.

The chain carries TRBV19 and TRBJ2-3; 11 nucleotides line up with TRBD1. V dropped 5 bases and J dropped 4; count of bases not matched to a gene: 5. Germline assignment: CDR1 LNHDA and CDR2 SQIVND (reference sequence). This CDR3 region has 15 residues. This chain's CDR3 is CASSWGQGGSDTQYF. The CDR3 bases are TGTGCCAGTAGTTGGGGACAGGGGGGATCAGATACGCAGTATTTT.

The gene calls are TRBV27 and TRBJ1-5, with a tentative D call TRBD1 (6 bases). The germline V and J ends were trimmed by 5 bases and 3 bases, with 20 bases remaining between them. The CDR3 runs 17 residues. The V gene's germline CDR1 is MNHEY and CDR2 SMNVEV (reference sequence). The chain's CDR3 is CASSEPPGGGHNQPQHF. CDR3 bases: TGTGCCAGCAGTGAACCTCCGGGGGGGGGCCACAATCAGCCCCAGCATTTT.

The V gene is TRBV2, the J gene TRBJ1-1; D is undetermined. The germline V and J ends were trimmed by 2 bases and 0 bases, with 7 bases remaining between them. Germline CDR1 reads SNHLY; CDR2 reads FYNNEI. The CDR3 is 14 residues long. CDR3: CASSERFMNTEAFF. The CDR3 DNA follows: TGTGCCAGCAGTGAAAGGTTCATGAACACTGAAGCTTTCTTT.

The chain combines TRBV27 with TRBJ2-7, with D possibly being TRBD2 (6 bases). CDR1 is MNHEY, CDR2 SMNVEV, per germline (reference sequence). The CDR3 covers 15 residues. Trimming pared 7 bases from V and 2 bases from J, leaving 18 bases between. The CDR3 reads CASILTRPGAYEQYF. The CDR3 nucleotides are TGTGCCAGCATCCTCACTCGCCCGGGGGCCTACGAGCAGTACTTC.

Written as DNA, the CDR3 is TGTGCCAGCAGCCTAGACCTGAGAGACAATGAGCAGTTCTTC. It codes for CASSLDLRDNEQFF. The V gene is TRBV7-3, the J gene TRBJ2-1; D is unclear. The CDR3 consists of 14 residues. The germline V gene encodes CDR1 SGHTA and CDR2 FQGTGA. Trimming took off 5 bases at V and 5 bases at J, with 13 bases between the two ends.

The J gene is TRBJ1-1, the V gene TRBV19; possibly TRBD1 for D (5 bases). The CDR3 is made up of 16 amino acids. In germline, CDR1 is LNHDA, CDR2 SQIVND (reference sequence). V was pared by 5 bases and J by 0 bases, with 16 bases between. The CDR3 loop reads CASSVGGELMNTEAFF. In DNA, the CDR3 is TGTGCCAGTAGTGTGGGGGGGGAGCTCATGAACACTGAAGCTTTCTTT. The full variable domain, rest sourced from reference TRBV19 and TRBJ1-1, is DGGITQSPKYLFRKEGQNVTLSCEQNLNHDAMYWYRQDPGQGLRLIYYSQIVNDFQKGDIAEGYSVSREKKESFPLTVTSAQKNPTAFYLCASSVGGELMNTEAFFGQGTRLTVV.

The gene calls are TRBV7-2 and TRBJ1-2, with TRBD1 as a possible D gene (5 bases). The CDR3 sequence is 12 residues long. Trimming took off 7 bases at V and 3 bases at J, with 9 bases between the two ends. Germline V gives CDR1 SGHTA, CDR2 FQGNSA. The CDR3 DNA reads as TGTGCCAGCACCACAGGCGACTATGGCTACACCTTC. The encoded protein is CASTTGDYGYTF.

This chain joins TRBV27 and TRBJ2-5; no definite D call. TRBJ2-7 matches the DNA end more closely, so the J call is doubtful. This CDR3 contains 15 residues. Germline CDR1 and CDR2: MNHEY and SMNVEV (reference sequence). CDR3 in amino acids: CASSSPQVGIHEQYF. CDR3 in DNA: TGTGCCAGCAGTTCCCCCCAGGTAGGGATACACGAGCAGTACTTC.

This chain connects TRBV6-1 to TRBJ2-7; 7 bases are a match to TRBD1. Germline CDR1 and CDR2: MNHNS and SASEGT. The CDR3 consists of 14 residues. V lost 7 bases, J lost 7 bases, and 13 bases stayed unmatched. Here the CDR3 reads CASTPMRGLEEQYF. The CDR3 bases are TGTGCCAGCACGCCTATGAGGGGGCTCGAAGAGCAGTACTTC.

This sequence joins TRBV7-9 and TRBJ2-1; D is perhaps TRBD1 or TRBD2 (7 bases each). Germline V gene lookup returns CDR1 SEHNR and CDR2 FQNEAQ (reference sequence). Between the trimmed V and J ends, which lost 4 bases and 9 bases, there was a span of 16 bases. The CDR3 has 14 amino acids. CDR3 coding DNA: TGTGCCAGCAGCTCCCAGGGGGGGTTTAGTGAGCAGTTCTTC. It translates to CASSSQGGFSEQFF.

V is TRBV2 and J is TRBJ2-3; D might be TRBD1 (5 bases). Germline V gene data show CDR1 as SNHLY and CDR2 as FYNNEI. Trimming shortened V by 3 bases and J by 1 base, and 11 bases separated the two germline ends. The CDR3 is made up of 15 amino acids. The CDR3 sequence: CASSDGVGGTDTQYF. In nucleotides, the CDR3 is TGTGCCAGCAGTGACGGTGTAGGGGGCACAGATACGCAGTATTTT. Using reference TRBV2 and TRBJ2-3 for the parts outside the CDR3, the full variable domain is EPEVTQTPSHQVTQMGQEVILRCVPISNHLYFYWYRQILGQKVEFLVSFYNNEISEKSEIFDDQFSVERPDGSNFTLKIRSTKLEDSAMYFCASSDGVGGTDTQYFGPGTRLTVL.

This chain joins TRBV28 and TRBJ1-1, with 10 bases fitting TRBD1. The germline V gene encodes CDR1 MDHEN and CDR2 SYDVKM. V lost 3 bases, J lost 4 bases, and 2 bases stayed unmatched. CDR3 length: 14 residues. The CDR3 loop is CASSFDRGRTEAFF. The CDR3 nucleotides are TGTGCCAGCAGTTTCGACAGGGGGCGCACTGAAGCTTTCTTT.

The V gene is TRBV9, the J gene TRBJ1-6; no firm D call. The CDR3 consists of 13 residues. Germline lookup yields CDR1 SGDLS and CDR2 YYNGEE. V dropped 0 bases and J dropped 8 bases, with 6 bases sitting between them. The CDR3 region is CASSVGGDSPLHF. DNA for the CDR3: TGTGCCAGCAGCGTAGGGGGAGATTCACCCCTCCACTTT.

V usage is TRBV19 and J usage is TRBJ1-2, with 7 bases that match TRBD1. Trimming removed 8 bases from V and 4 bases from J; junction bases left unmatched: 7. CDR1 LNHDA and CDR2 SQIVND come from the germline V gene (reference sequence). The CDR3 consists of 13 residues. CDR3 nucleotide sequence: TGTGCCAGTGGAGGAGGGGGCGCCTATGGCTACACCTTC. This encodes CASGGGGAYGYTF.

This clone has at least ten counts. This rearrangement joins TRBV27 to TRBJ1-5; 7 nucleotides match TRBD1. Trimming took 8 bases from V and 5 from J; bases not matched to a gene: 3. The CDR3 length is 12 residues. CDR1 is MNHEY, CDR2 SMNVEV, per germline (reference sequence). CDR3 DNA sequence: TGTGCCAGCCGACAGGGACATCAGCCCCAGCATTTT. This translates into CASRQGHQPQHF.

The chain carries TRBV6-1 and TRBJ2-7; D may be TRBD1 (6 bases). This CDR3 contains 15 residues. V shed 3 bases and J shed 2 bases, with 14 bases lying between them. The germline gives CDR1 MNHNS, CDR2 SASEGT. CDR3 sequence (DNA): TGTGCCAGCAGTGACGACGGACAGATCGCCTACGAGCAGTACTTC. Translation gives CASSDDGQIAYEQYF.

The chain uses TRBV29-1 and TRBJ2-5; TRBD1 matches 9 bases. CDR3 size: 15 residues. The germline gives CDR1 SQVTM, CDR2 ANQGSEA. V gave up 2 bases and J gave up 3 bases; unmatched junction bases: 7. The CDR3, as DNA: TGCAGCGTTGAATGGGCGGGACAGGGAAAAGAGACCCAGTACTTC. This codes for CSVEWAGQGKETQYF.

The chain recombines TRBV6-5 with TRBJ2-3; 11 bases are shared with TRBD2. After removal of 4 bases from V and 11 bases from J, the junction contained 2 bases not matched to a gene. CDR1 and CDR2 from the germline V gene are MNHEY and SVGAGI. The CDR3 covers 12 residues. The CDR3 DNA reads TGTGCCAGCAGTTCGGGACTAGCGGTGCAGTATTTT. It codes for CASSSGLAVQYF.

The chain links TRBV6-5 to TRBJ1-2; tentative D call: TRBD1 (5 bases). The CDR3 has 15 residues. Trimming shortened V by 3 bases and J by 4 bases, and 15 bases separated the two germline ends. Germline V gives CDR1 MNHEY, CDR2 SVGAGI. CDR3 DNA sequence: TGTGCCAGCAGTTATGGGGACGGACTCCTCTATGGCTACACCTTC. Encoded protein: CASSYGDGLLYGYTF.